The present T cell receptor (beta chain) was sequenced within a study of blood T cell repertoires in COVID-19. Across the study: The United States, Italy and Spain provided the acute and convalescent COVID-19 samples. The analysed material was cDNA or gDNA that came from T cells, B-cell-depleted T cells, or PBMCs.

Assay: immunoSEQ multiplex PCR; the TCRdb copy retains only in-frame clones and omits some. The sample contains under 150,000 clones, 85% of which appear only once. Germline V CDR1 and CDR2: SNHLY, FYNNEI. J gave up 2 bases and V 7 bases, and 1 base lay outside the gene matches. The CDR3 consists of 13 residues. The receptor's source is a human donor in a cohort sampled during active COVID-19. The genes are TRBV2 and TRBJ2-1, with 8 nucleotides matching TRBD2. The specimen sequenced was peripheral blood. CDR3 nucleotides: TGTGCCAGCAACGGGGGGGCCTACAATGAGCAGTTCTTC. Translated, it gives CASNGGAYNEQFF.